A selection of T cell receptor beta chains follows, all from one sample in a study of blood T cell repertoires in COVID-19. Data came from immunoSEQ multiplex PCR; TCRdb stores just in-frame clones and leaves some out. The repertoire consists of roughly 250,000 clones, with about 86% occurring once and the leading ten covering under 5%. Sequencing was performed on peripheral blood. The receptors originated from a man aged 45-65 years with active or convalescent COVID-19. Each CDR3 is given with its conserved first and last residue. A D gene is named only where the DNA matches it firmly. The size entry is marked missing in some rows and otherwise reads once, few, many or a size class.

V gene: TRBV5-8; J gene: TRBJ2-3; clone size: .; D gene: .; CDR3 protein: CASSLGRGGTDTQYF; CDR3 DNA: TGTGCCAGCAGCTTGGGCAGGGGAGGCACAGATACGCAGTATTTT
V gene: TRBV3-1/TRBV3-2; J gene: TRBJ1-1; clone size: few; D gene: TRBD1; CDR3 protein: CASSTSGDRGQGIFF; CDR3 DNA: TGTGCCAGCAGCACGTCCGGGGACAGGGGGCAGGGTATTTTCTTT
V gene: TRBV5-1; J gene: TRBJ2-5; clone size: .; D gene: .; CDR3 protein: CASNLTPGHPQETQYF; CDR3 DNA: TGCGCCAGCAACCTCACGCCGGGACACCCCCAAGAGACCCAGTACTTC
V gene: TRBV30; J gene: TRBJ1-6; clone size: .; D gene: .; CDR3 protein: CAGTRGKANSPLHF; CDR3 DNA: TGTGCCGGAACCAGGGGAAAGGCTAATTCACCCCTCCACTTT
V gene: TRBV18; J gene: TRBJ1-2; clone size: .; D gene: TRBD1; CDR3 protein: CASSAGGTANYGYTF; CDR3 DNA: TGTGCCAGCTCAGCAGGGGGCACAGCTAACTATGGCTACACCTTC
V gene: TRBV27; J gene: TRBJ2-1; clone size: .; D gene: .; CDR3 protein: CASSLSIKGGGDEQFF; CDR3 DNA: TGTGCCAGCAGTTTATCGATAAAAGGAGGGGGCGATGAGCAGTTCTTC
V gene: TRBV5-1; J gene: TRBJ1-4; clone size: once; D gene: TRBD1; CDR3 protein: CASSSRQGVEKLFF; CDR3 DNA: TGCGCCAGCAGCTCCCGACAGGGAGTTGAAAAACTGTTTTTT
V gene: TRBV19; J gene: TRBJ2-3; clone size: .; D gene: .; CDR3 protein: CASSIDLSGSDTQYF; CDR3 DNA: TGTGCCAGTAGTATAGATCTGTCAGGGTCAGATACGCAGTATTTT
V gene: TRBV5-1; J gene: TRBJ1-4; clone size: .; D gene: .; CDR3 protein: CASSPEISDEKLFF; CDR3 DNA: TGCGCCAGCAGCCCGGAGATCAGCGATGAAAAACTGTTTTTT
V gene: TRBV2; J gene: TRBJ1-1; clone size: .; D gene: TRBD1; CDR3 protein: CASRQGAGEAFF; CDR3 DNA: TGTGCCAGCAGACAGGGGGCCGGTGAAGCTTTCTTT
V gene: TRBV19; J gene: TRBJ2-3; clone size: .; D gene: TRBD2; CDR3 protein: CASSIGGLAVDTQYF; CDR3 DNA: TGTGCCAGTAGTATAGGGGGACTAGCGGTAGATACGCAGTATTTT
V gene: TRBV28; J gene: TRBJ1-5; clone size: .; D gene: TRBD1; CDR3 protein: CASHRGLSNQPQHF; CDR3 DNA: TGTGCCTCCCACAGGGGGCTAAGCAATCAGCCCCAGCATTTT
V gene: TRBV11-2; J gene: TRBJ2-5; clone size: .; D gene: .; CDR3 protein: CASSKGGQETQYF; CDR3 DNA: TGTGCCAGCAGCAAAGGGGGTCAAGAGACCCAGTACTTC
V gene: TRBV6-1; J gene: TRBJ2-2; clone size: .; D gene: .; CDR3 protein: CASSELGASVGALNTGELFF; CDR3 DNA: TGTGCCAGCAGTGAATTGGGTGCGTCGGTGGGGGCCCTAAACACCGGGGAGCTGTTTTTT
V gene: TRBV6-5; J gene: TRBJ1-2; clone size: few; D gene: TRBD1; CDR3 protein: CASSFSQGAIGYTF; CDR3 DNA: TGTGCCAGCAGTTTCTCTCAGGGGGCAATTGGCTACACCTTC
V gene: TRBV6-5; J gene: TRBJ1-2; clone size: .; D gene: .; CDR3 protein: CASSYSRDYGYTF; CDR3 DNA: TGTGCCAGCAGTTACTCCAGGGACTATGGCTACACCTTC
V gene: TRBV4-2; J gene: TRBJ1-2; clone size: .; D gene: .; CDR3 protein: CASSQAQLQGLVNGYTF; CDR3 DNA: TGTGCCAGCAGCCAAGCACAATTGCAGGGACTGGTTAACGGCTACACCTTC
V gene: TRBV10-3; J gene: TRBJ2-1; clone size: .; D gene: TRBD2; CDR3 protein: CAIRLHASGGRNEQFF; CDR3 DNA: TGTGCCATCAGGCTGCACGCTAGCGGGGGCCGCAATGAGCAGTTCTTC
V gene: TRBV7-2; J gene: TRBJ2-1; clone size: .; D gene: .; CDR3 protein: CASSPMGLDYEQFF; CDR3 DNA: TGTGCCAGCAGCCCAATGGGTCTAGATTATGAGCAGTTCTTC
V gene: TRBV6-5; J gene: TRBJ2-3; clone size: .; D gene: TRBD2; CDR3 protein: CASSYSRTSGGKYF; CDR3 DNA: TGTGCCAGCAGTTACTCGAGGACTAGCGGGGGGAAGTATTTT
V gene: TRBV12-5; J gene: TRBJ1-1; clone size: .; D gene: TRBD1; CDR3 protein: CASGWGTGGEAFF; CDR3 DNA: TGTGCTAGTGGCTGGGGGACAGGGGGTGAAGCTTTCTTT
V gene: TRBV11-3; J gene: TRBJ2-1; clone size: .; D gene: TRBD1; CDR3 protein: CASSLDRRYNEQFF; CDR3 DNA: TGTGCCAGCAGCCTGGACAGGCGCTACAATGAGCAGTTCTTC
V gene: TRBV19; J gene: TRBJ1-5; clone size: .; D gene: TRBD1; CDR3 protein: CASSISSTGVYSNRNQPQHF; CDR3 DNA: TGTGCCAGTAGTATCTCCTCGACAGGGGTGTATAGTAACCGCAATCAGCCCCAGCATTTT
V gene: TRBV6-2/TRBV6-3; J gene: TRBJ1-5; clone size: .; D gene: .; CDR3 protein: CASSHQVQPQHF; CDR3 DNA: TGTGCCAGCAGCCACCAGGTTCAGCCCCAGCATTTT
V gene: TRBV6-2/TRBV6-3; J gene: TRBJ2-1; clone size: .; D gene: .; CDR3 protein: CASSTYRDEQFF; CDR3 DNA: TGTGCCAGCAGTACCTACCGGGATGAGCAGTTCTTC
V gene: TRBV3-1/TRBV3-2; J gene: TRBJ1-3; clone size: .; D gene: .; CDR3 protein: CASSPGRARDGNTIYF; CDR3 DNA: TGTGCCAGCAGCCCAGGTAGGGCCAGGGATGGAAACACCATATATTTT
V gene: TRBV5-8; J gene: TRBJ1-3; clone size: .; D gene: TRBD1; CDR3 protein: CASSPGQVSSGNTIYF; CDR3 DNA: TGTGCCAGCAGCCCGGGACAGGTTAGCTCTGGAAACACCATATATTTT
V gene: TRBV5-1; J gene: TRBJ1-4; clone size: .; D gene: TRBD1; CDR3 protein: CASSFGQGAANEKLFF; CDR3 DNA: TGCGCCAGCAGCTTTGGGCAGGGGGCGGCTAATGAAAAACTGTTTTTT
V gene: TRBV13; J gene: TRBJ2-6; clone size: .; D gene: TRBD1; CDR3 protein: CASSLGTGFGANVLTF; CDR3 DNA: TGTGCCAGCAGCTTAGGGACAGGGTTTGGGGCCAACGTCCTGACTTTC